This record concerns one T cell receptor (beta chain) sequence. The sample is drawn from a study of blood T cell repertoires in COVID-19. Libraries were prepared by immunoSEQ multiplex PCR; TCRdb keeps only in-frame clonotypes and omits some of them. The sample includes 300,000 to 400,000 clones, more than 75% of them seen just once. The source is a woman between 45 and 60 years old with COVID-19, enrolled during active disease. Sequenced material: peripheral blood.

CDR3 nucleotide sequence: TGTGCCAGCAGGGGAGGACAGGGGTACACTGAAGCTTTCTTT. It is translated as CASRGGQGYTEAFF. The V call is TRBV6-5, the J call TRBJ1-1; 9 bases match TRBD1. The CDR3 is 14 residues long. The germline V gene has CDR1 MNHEY and CDR2 SVGAGI. J was trimmed by 3 bases and V by 6 bases; bases with no gene match: 5.